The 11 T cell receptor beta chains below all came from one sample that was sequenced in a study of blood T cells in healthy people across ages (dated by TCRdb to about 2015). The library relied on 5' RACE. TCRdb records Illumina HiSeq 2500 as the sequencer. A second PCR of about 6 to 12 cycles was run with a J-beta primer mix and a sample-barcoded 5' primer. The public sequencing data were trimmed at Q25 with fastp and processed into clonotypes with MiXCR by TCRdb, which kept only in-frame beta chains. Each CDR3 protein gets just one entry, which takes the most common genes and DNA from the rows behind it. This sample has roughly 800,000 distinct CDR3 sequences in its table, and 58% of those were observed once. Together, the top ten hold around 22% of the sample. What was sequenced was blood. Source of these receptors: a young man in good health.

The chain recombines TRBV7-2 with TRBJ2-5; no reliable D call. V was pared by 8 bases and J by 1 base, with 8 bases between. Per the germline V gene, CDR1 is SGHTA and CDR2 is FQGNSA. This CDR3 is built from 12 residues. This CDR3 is CASGGIQETQYF. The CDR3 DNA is TGTGCCAGCGGCGGAATCCAAGAGACCCAGTACTTC.

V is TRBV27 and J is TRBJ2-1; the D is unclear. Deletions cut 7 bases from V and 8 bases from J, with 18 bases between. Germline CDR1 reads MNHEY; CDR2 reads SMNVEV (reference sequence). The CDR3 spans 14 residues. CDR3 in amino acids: CASNLASTGDEQFF. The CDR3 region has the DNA TGTGCCAGCAATTTGGCATCTACGGGCGATGAGCAGTTCTTC.

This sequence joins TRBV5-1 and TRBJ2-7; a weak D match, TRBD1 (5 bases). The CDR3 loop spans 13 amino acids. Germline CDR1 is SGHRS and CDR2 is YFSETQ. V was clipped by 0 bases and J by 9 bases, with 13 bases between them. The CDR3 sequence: CASSLDPGNRQYF. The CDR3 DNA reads TGCGCCAGCAGCTTGGACCCAGGGAACAGGCAGTACTTC.

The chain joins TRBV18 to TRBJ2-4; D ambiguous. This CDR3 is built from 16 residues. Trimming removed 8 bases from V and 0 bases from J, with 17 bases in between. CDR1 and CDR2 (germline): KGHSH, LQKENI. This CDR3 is CASPLPPQSAKNIQYF. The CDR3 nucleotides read TGTGCCAGCCCACTACCCCCGCAGTCAGCCAAAAACATTCAGTACTTC.

CDR3 sequence reads: CASSFGQTINEQFF. In DNA form, the CDR3 reads TGTGCCAGCAGCTTTGGGCAGACAATCAATGAGCAGTTCTTC. The chain couples TRBV7-9 to TRBJ2-1; D not resolved. Looked up from germline, CDR1 is SEHNR and CDR2 is FQNEAQ (reference sequence). CDR3 size: 14 residues. Trimming cost V 3 bases and J 6 bases, with 12 bases left between them.

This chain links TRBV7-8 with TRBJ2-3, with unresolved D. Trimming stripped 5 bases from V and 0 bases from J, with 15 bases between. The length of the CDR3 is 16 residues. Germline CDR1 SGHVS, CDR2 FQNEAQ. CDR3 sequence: CASSPYITTSTDTQYF. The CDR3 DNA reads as TGTGCCAGCAGCCCATATATCACGACTAGCACAGATACGCAGTATTTT. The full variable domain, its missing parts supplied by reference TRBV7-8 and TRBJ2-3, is GAGVSQSPRYKVAKRGQDVALRCDPISGHVSLFWYQQALGQGPEFLTYFQNEAQLDKSGLPSDRFFAERPEGSVSTLKIQRTQQEDSAVYLCASSPYITTSTDTQYFGPGTRLTVL.

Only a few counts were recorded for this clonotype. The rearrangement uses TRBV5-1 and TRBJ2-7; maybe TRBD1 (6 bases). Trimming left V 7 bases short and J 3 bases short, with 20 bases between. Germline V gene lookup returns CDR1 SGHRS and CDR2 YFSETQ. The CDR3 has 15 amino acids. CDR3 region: CASRPLLTGIYEQYF. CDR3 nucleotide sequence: TGCGCCAGCCGCCCGCTCCTCACAGGGATCTACGAGCAGTACTTC.

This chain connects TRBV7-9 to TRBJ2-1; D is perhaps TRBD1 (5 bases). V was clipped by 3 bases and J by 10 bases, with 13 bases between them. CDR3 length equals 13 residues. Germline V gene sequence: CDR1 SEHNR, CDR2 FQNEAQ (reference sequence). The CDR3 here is CASSLEDSYEQFF. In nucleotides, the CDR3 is TGTGCCAGCAGCTTGGAAGACAGCTACGAGCAGTTCTTC.

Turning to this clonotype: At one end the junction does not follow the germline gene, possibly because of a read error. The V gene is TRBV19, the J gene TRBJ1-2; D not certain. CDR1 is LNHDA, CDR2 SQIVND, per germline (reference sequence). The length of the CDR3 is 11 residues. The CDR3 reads CARSIGSGYTF. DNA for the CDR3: TGTGCCAGGAGTATCGGAAGTGGCTACACCTTC.

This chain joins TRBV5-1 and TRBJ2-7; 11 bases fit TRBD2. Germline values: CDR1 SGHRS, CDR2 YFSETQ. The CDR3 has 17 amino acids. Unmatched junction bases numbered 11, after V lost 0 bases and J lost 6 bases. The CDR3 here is CASSLELAGGLRREQYF. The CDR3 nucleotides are TGCGCCAGCAGCTTGGAGCTAGCGGGAGGACTAAGGCGCGAGCAGTACTTC. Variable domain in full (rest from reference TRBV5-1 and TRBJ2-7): KAGVTQTPRYLIKTRGQQVTLSCSPISGHRSVSWYQQTPGQGLQFLFEYFSETQRNKGNFPGRFSGRQFSNSRSEMNVSTLELGDSALYLCASSLELAGGLRREQYFGPGTRLTVT.

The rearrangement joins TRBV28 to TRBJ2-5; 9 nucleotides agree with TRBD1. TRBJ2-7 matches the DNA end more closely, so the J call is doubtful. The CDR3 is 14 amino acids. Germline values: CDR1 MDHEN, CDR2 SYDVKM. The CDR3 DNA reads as TGTGCCAGCACCTTACAGGGGGCACTCGGCGAGCAGTACTTC. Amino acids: CASTLQGALGEQYF.